This T cell receptor beta chain was captured in a study of blood T cell repertoires in COVID-19. About the study: The analysed material was cDNA or gDNA that came from T cells, B-cell-depleted T cells, or PBMCs.

Original analysis: Estimates of nucleated cell counts were drawn from the amplification of reference gene primers. This table comes from immunoSEQ multiplex PCR, and its TCRdb copy is limited to in-frame clones, with some not included. Clone size and V and J calls were adopted from that table, with D and trimming inferred from the DNA. The sample lists roughly 140,000 clones; about 87% were seen once. Germline lookup yields CDR1 LNHDA and CDR2 SQIVND (reference sequence). The CDR3 has 17 residues. V trimming: 1 base; J trimming: 7 bases; junction bases outside the gene matches: 8. The chain carries TRBV19 and TRBJ2-1; 12 nucleotides align to TRBD2. What was sequenced was peripheral blood. The source of this sequence is a woman older than 75 with acute or convalescent COVID-19. This CDR3 reads CASSIVGVLAGGNEQFF. CDR3 bases: TGTGCCAGTAGTATAGTAGGGGTACTAGCGGGGGGAAATGAGCAGTTCTTC. The variable domain in full, with the rest retrieved from reference TRBV19 and TRBJ2-1, is DGGITQSPKYLFRKEGQNVTLSCEQNLNHDAMYWYRQDPGQGLRLIYYSQIVNDFQKGDIAEGYSVSREKKESFPLTVTSAQKNPTAFYLCASSIVGVLAGGNEQFFGPGTRLTVL.